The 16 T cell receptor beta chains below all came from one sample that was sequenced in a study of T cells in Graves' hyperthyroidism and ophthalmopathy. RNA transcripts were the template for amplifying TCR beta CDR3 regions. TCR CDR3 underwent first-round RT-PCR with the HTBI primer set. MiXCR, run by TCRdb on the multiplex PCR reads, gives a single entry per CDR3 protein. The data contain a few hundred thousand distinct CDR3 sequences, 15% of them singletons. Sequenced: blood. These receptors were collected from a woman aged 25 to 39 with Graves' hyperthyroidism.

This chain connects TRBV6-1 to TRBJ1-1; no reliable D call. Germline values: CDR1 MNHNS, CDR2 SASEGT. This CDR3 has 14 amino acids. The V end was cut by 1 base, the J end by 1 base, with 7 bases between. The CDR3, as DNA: TGTGCCAGCAGTGAAGTAAGCCCGAACACTGAAGCTTTCTTT. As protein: CASSEVSPNTEAFF.

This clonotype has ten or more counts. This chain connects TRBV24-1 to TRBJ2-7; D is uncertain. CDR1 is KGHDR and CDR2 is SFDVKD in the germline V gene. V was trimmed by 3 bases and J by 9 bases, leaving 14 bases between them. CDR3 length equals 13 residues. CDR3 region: CATSDPIVTGQYF. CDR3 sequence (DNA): TGTGCCACCAGTGATCCCATCGTAACGGGGCAGTACTTC.

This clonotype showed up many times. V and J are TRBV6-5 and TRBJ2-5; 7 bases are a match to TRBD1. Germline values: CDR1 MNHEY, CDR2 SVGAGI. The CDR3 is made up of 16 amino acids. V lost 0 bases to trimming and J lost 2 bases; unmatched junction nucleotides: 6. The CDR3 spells CASSYSRAGGQETQYF. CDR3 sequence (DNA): TGTGCCAGCAGTTACTCGCGAGCAGGGGGACAAGAGACCCAGTACTTC.

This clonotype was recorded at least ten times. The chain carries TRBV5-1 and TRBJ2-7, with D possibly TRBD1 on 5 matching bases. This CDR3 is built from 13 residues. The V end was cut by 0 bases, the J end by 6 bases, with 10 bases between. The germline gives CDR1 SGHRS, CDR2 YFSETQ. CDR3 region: CASSLEGYGEQYF. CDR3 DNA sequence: TGCGCCAGCAGCTTGGAGGGGTATGGCGAGCAGTACTTC.

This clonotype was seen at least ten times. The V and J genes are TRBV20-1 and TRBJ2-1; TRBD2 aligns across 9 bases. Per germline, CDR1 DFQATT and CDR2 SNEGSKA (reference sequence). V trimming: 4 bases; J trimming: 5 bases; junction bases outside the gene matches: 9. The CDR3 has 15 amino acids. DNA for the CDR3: TGCAGTGCTATAATACTAGCGGGCAGACACAATGAGCAGTTCTTC. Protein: CSAIILAGRHNEQFF.

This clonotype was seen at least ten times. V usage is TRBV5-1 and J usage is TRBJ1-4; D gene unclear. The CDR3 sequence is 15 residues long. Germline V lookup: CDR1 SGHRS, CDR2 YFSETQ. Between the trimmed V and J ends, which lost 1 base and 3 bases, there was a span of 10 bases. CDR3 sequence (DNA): TGCGCCAGCAGCTTGCAATCAACATCTAATGAAAAACTGTTTTTT. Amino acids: CASSLQSTSNEKLFF.

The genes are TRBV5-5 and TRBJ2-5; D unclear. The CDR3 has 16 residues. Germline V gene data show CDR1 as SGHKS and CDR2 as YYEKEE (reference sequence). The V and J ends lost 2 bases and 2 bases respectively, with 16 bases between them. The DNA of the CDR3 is TGTGCCAGCAGCTTTTGGATGGCAGGCCCACAAGAGACCCAGTACTTC. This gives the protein CASSFWMAGPQETQYF.

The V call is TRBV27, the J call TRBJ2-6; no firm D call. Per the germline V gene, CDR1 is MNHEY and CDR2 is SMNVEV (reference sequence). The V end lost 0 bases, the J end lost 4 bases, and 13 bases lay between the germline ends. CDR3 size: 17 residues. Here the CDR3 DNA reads TGTGCCAGCAGTTTATCCCCCCGTGGGATAGGGGCCAACGTCCTGACTTTC. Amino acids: CASSLSPRGIGANVLTF.

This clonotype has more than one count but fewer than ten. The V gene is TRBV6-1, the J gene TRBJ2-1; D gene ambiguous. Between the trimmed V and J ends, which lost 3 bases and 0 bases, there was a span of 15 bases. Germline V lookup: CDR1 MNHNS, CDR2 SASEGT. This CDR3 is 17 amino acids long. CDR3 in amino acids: CASSDPPEGGSYNEQFF. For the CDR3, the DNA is TGTGCCAGCAGTGACCCCCCCGAAGGTGGCTCCTACAATGAGCAGTTCTTC.

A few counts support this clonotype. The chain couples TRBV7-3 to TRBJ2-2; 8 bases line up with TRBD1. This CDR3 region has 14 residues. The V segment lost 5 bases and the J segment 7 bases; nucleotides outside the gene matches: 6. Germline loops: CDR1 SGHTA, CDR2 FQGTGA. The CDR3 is CASSTQGADGELFF. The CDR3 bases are TGTGCCAGCAGCACGCAGGGGGCCGACGGGGAGCTGTTTTTT.

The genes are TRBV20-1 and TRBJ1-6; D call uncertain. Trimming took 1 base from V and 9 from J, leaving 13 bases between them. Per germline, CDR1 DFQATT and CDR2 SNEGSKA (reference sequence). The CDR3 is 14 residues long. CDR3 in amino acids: CSARVGGLGSPLHF. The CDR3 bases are TGCAGTGCTAGAGTAGGCGGGTTGGGTTCACCCCTCCACTTT.

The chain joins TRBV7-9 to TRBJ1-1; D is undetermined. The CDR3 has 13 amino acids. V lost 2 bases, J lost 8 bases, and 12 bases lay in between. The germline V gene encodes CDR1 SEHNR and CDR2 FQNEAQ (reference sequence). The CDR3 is CASSLPPQTEAFF. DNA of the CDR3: TGTGCCAGCAGCTTACCTCCCCAGACCGAAGCTTTCTTT.

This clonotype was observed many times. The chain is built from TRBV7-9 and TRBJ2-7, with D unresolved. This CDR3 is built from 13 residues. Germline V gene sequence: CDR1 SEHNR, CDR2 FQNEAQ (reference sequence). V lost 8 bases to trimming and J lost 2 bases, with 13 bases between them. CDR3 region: CASRAWTPYEQYF. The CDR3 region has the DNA TGTGCCAGCCGGGCATGGACCCCCTACGAGCAGTACTTC. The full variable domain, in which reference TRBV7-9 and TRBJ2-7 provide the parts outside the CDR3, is DTGVSQNPRHKITKRGQNVTFRCDPISEHNRLYWYRQTLGQGPEFLTYFQNEAQLEKSRLLSDRFSAERPKGSFSTLEIQRTEQGDSAMYLCASRAWTPYEQYFGPGTRLTVT.

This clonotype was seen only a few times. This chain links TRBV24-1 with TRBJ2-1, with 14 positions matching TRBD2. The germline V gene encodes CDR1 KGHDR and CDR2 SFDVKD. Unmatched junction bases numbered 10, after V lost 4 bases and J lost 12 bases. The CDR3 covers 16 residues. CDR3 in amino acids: CATSDYGTSGSGRQFF. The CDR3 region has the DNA TGTGCCACCAGTGACTATGGGACTAGCGGGAGCGGGCGGCAGTTCTTC.

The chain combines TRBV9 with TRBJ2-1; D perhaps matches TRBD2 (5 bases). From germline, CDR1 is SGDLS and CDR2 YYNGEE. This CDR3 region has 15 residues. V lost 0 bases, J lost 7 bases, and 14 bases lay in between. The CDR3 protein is CASSVVDSLTNEQFF. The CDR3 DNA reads TGTGCCAGCAGCGTAGTGGACTCTTTAACGAATGAGCAGTTCTTC. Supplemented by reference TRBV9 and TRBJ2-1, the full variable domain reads DSGVTQTPKHLITATGQRVTLRCSPRSGDLSVYWYQQSLDQGLQFLIQYYNGEERAKGNILERFSAQQFPDLHSELNLSSLELGDSALYFCASSVVDSLTNEQFFGPGTRLTVL.

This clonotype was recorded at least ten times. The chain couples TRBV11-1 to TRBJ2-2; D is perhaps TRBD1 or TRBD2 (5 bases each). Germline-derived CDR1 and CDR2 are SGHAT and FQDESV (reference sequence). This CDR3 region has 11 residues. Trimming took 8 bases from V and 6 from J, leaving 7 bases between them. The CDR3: CASGGSGELFF. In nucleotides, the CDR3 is TGTGCCAGCGGGGGTTCCGGGGAGCTGTTTTTT.